What follows describes a single TCR beta chain. Its antigen remains unknown. The entry originates in a study of OX40 agonist ivuxolimab in advanced cancers. Overall study: Dose-escalation patients suffered from hepatocellular carcinoma, melanoma, renal cell or head and neck cancer. Study-level results: There were, on average, more expanded clones in CD8+ T cells than in CD4+.

Germline values: CDR1 SQVTM, CDR2 ANQGSEA. There are 13 residues in the CDR3. V lost 2 bases to trimming and J lost 1 base, with 9 bases between them. Libraries were prepared by immunoSEQ multiplex PCR; TCRdb keeps only in-frame clonotypes and omits some of them. The data show about 70,000 clones, about four fifths seen once. V usage is TRBV29-1 and J usage is TRBJ2-7; D is possibly TRBD1 (5 bases). The source material was CD4+ or CD8+ T cells sorted from blood, sampled in a trial of the OX40 agonist ivuxolimab. The sequence was obtained from an adult with an advanced solid tumor such as melanoma, head and neck, liver or kidney cancer. In DNA form, the CDR3 reads TGCAGCGTTGAAACACAGGCTTCCTACGAGCAGTACTTC. It encodes CSVETQASYEQYF.